The rows below give T cell receptor beta chains drawn from one sample of a study of tumor and adjacent non-tumor tissue in lung cancer. MiXCR, run by TCRdb on the multiplex PCR reads, gives a single entry per CDR3 protein. Of approximately 79,000 distinct CDR3 sequences in the sample, around 59% were seen once. Source material: lung tumor tissue. The receptors were sampled from a man aged 65 to 79 with non-small cell lung cancer. Both conserved end residues are part of each CDR3. The D gene is left open where the match is weak. Expanded clones are given a class, and other clones once, few, many or no size at all.

TRBV5-1	TRBJ1-2	TRBD1	NA	TGCGCCAGCTCCGGGACAGGTGATAACTATGGCTACACCTTC	CASSGTGDNYGYTF
TRBV11-2	TRBJ2-1	TRBD2	few	TGTGCCAGCAGGCGGGCGTTCGCGGGGGGAAACGATGAGCAGTTCTTC	CASRRAFAGGNDEQFF
TRBV20-1	TRBJ2-2	TRBD2	few	TGCAGTGCTAGGGTGGGACTAGCGAGTACCGGGGAGCTGTTTTTT	CSARVGLASTGELFF
TRBV4-1	TRBJ2-3	NA	few	TGCACCAGCAGCCAAGACCTAACGCGAGATACGCAGTATTTT	CTSSQDLTRDTQYF
TRBV5-1	TRBJ2-5	NA	many	TGCGCCAGCAGCTATCAAGCGGGTTACCAAGAGACCCAGTACTTC	CASSYQAGYQETQYF
TRBV29-1	TRBJ2-4	TRBD1	NA	TGCAGCGTTATCGGGACAGTTGCCAAAAACATTCAGCACTTC	CSVIGTVAKNIQHF
TRBV29-1	TRBJ1-2	NA	NA	TGCAACGTTGTTGCCGCAAGCCTGACACAGTATGGTTACACCTTC	CNVVAASLTQYGYTF
TRBV6-5	TRBJ2-7	NA	NA	TGTGCCGGCAGTTATAAGGGGGGCTGGAGCTACGAGCAGTATTTC	CAGSYKGGWSYEQYF
TRBV5-4	TRBJ2-1	NA	NA	TGTGCCAGGAGCTTCCAGGGGAGAGGGCAGTTCTTC	CARSFQGRGQFF
TRBV10-3	TRBJ2-7	NA	many	TGTGCCATCAGTGGGAGCGGATCCTCCTACGAGCAGTACTTC	CAISGSGSSYEQYF
TRBV30	TRBJ2-7	TRBD2	NA	TGTGCCTGGAGTGTAAGGACAAGCGGGAGGAAGAACGAGCAATACTTC	CAWSVRTSGRKNEQYF
TRBV20-1	TRBJ1-5	NA	few	TGCAGTGCTCAGGGAGACGGGGAGGGTCAGCCCCAGCATTTT	CSAQGDGEGQPQHF
TRBV29-1	TRBJ2-2	NA	NA	TGCAGCGGCCGGGACCCCAACACCGGGGAGCGGTTTTTT	CSGRDPNTGERFF
TRBV2	TRBJ2-7	NA	NA	TGTGCCAGCATCCGACAGGAGGGCGGCTACGACCAGTACTTC	CASIRQEGGYDQYF
TRBV5-4	TRBJ2-4	NA	NA	TGTGCCAGCAGTCCGGAGAGGGGCCTAGCCAAAAACTTTCAGTACTTC	CASSPERGLAKNFQYF
TRBV4-2	TRBJ2-5	NA	NA	TGTGCCAGCATCCTAGGGGTGCGAGAGACCCAGTACTTC	CASILGVRETQYF
TRBV6-1	TRBJ1-2	NA	NA	TGTGCCAGTAATGACAGGACGGACTATGGTTACACCTTC	CASNDRTDYGYTF
TRBV12-3/TRBV12-4	TRBJ2-5	TRBD2	many	TGTGCCAGCAGTCGGACTAGCGGGAGAGGAGAGACCCAGTACTTC	CASSRTSGRGETQYF
TRBV21-1	TRBJ2-5	NA	NA	TGTGCCAGCAGCACAACCCTACAGGAGGAGCAAGAGACCCAGTACTTC	CASSTTLQEEQETQYF
TRBV7-9	TRBJ2-1	TRBD2	NA	TGTGCCAGCAAACTAGCGGTGGGGCCTCGGGAGCAGTTCTTC	CASKLAVGPREQFF
TRBV4-1	TRBJ2-2	TRBD1	NA	TGCGCCAGAAGCCCCTGGGACAGTCTCACCGGGGAACTGTTTTTT	CARSPWDSLTGELFF
TRBV5-6	TRBJ2-7	TRBD1	once	TGTGACAGCAGCTTACAGGGGTTAGACCGCCTTCCCAACGAACAGTACTTC	CDSSLQGLDRLPNEQYF
TRBV24-1	TRBJ1-2	TRBD1	NA	TGTGCCCCCCGTGATGAAGACAGGGATAGCTACACCTTC	CAPRDEDRDSYTF
TRBV10-2	TRBJ2-7	TRBD2	NA	TGCGCCTGCACGGGGGGGACGGGCAGCTTGAACGAGCAGTACTTC	CACTGGTGSLNEQYF
TRBV10-3	TRBJ1-5	NA	many	TGTGCCATCACGGGACAACGCAATCAGCCCCAGCATTTT	CAITGQRNQPQHF
TRBV6-6	TRBJ2-5	NA	NA	TGTGCTAGCAGCCACGCGAGGGGGCGGGATGAGACCCAGTACTTC	CASSHARGRDETQYF
TRBV11-2	TRBJ2-1	NA	NA	TGTGCCAGCAGCTTAGAACGGACCTATGTGCACAATGAGCAGTTCTTC	CASSLERTYVHNEQFF
TRBV10-3	TRBJ1-5	NA	once	TGTGCCATCAGTGAGTCATTCGGATTTCAGCTCCAGCATTTT	CAISESFGFQLQHF
TRBV10-3	TRBJ2-5	NA	NA	TGTGCCATCAGTTACGACGGGGAGGAGACCCAGTATTTC	CAISYDGEETQYF
TRBV28	TRBJ2-2	NA	medium-sized	TGTGCCAGCAGTTTGGGTGGAGGGGGCCTACTCGCGAACACCGGGGAGCTGTTTTTT	CASSLGGGGLLANTGELFF
TRBV10-3	TRBJ2-7	TRBD2	NA	TGTACCATCAGTGAGTCATCTAGCGGGAGGGCTTACGAACAGTACTTC	CTISESSSGRAYEQYF
TRBV11-2	TRBJ2-7	NA	NA	TGTGCCAGCAGCCCGGGATTTACCTCCTACGAGCAGTACTTC	CASSPGFTSYEQYF
TRBV10-1	TRBJ2-5	NA	once	TGCGCCAGCAACGTGACAGTACAAGAGATCCAGTACTTC	CASNVTVQEIQYF
TRBV28	TRBJ1-1	TRBD1	NA	TGTGCCAGCACTTTTAGAAGGGGGCTAGGCGAAGCTTTCTTT	CASTFRRGLGEAFF
TRBV20-1	TRBJ2-3	TRBD2	once	TGCAGTCCCACCGACCCTAGCGGGAGGGCAGATACGCAGTATTTT	CSPTDPSGRADTQYF
TRBV29-1	TRBJ2-3	NA	many	TGCAGCGTTGGGGGTTATAGCACAGATACGCAGTATTTT	CSVGGYSTDTQYF
TRBV6-6	TRBJ2-7	NA	NA	TGTGCCAGCAGCCGGTCGGGCAGGAGCTATGAGCAGTACTTC	CASSRSGRSYEQYF
TRBV24-1	TRBJ2-2	NA	NA	TGTGCCACCAATCTGAACACCGGGGAGCTGTTTTTT	CATNLNTGELFF
TRBV6-6	TRBJ1-1	NA	NA	TGTGCCAGCACAGCGACGGAGGGTGCTGAAGCTTTCTTT	CASTATEGAEAFF
TRBV7-9	TRBJ2-7	TRBD1	once	TGTGCCAGCAGCTCCGCCAGTCTCGGGAACAGGGGCTACGAGCAGTACTTC	CASSSASLGNRGYEQYF
TRBV5-4	TRBJ2-2	TRBD1	many	TGTGCCAGCAGCTCGGGACAGGGCATCGGGGAGCTGTTTTTT	CASSSGQGIGELFF
TRBV11-2	TRBJ2-5	NA	NA	TGTCCGAGCAACTGGACCAGGACGGGCCAAGAGACCCAGTACTTC	CPSNWTRTGQETQYF
TRBV6-6	TRBJ1-6	NA	NA	TGTGACAGCAAAATTGGTTCCCATAATTCACCCCACCACTTT	CDSKIGSHNSPHHF
TRBV6-6	TRBJ2-5	TRBD2	many	TGTGCCAGCAGTTACTTTATGGGGGGGCAAGAGACCCAGTACTTC	CASSYFMGGQETQYF
TRBV11-1	TRBJ2-3	NA	once	TGTGTCAGCAGCACCAGACTGAGCAGGACAGATACGCAGTATTTT	CVSSTRLSRTDTQYF
TRBV11-1	TRBJ2-5	NA	NA	TGTGTCAGCAGCTTAGAGGTGACAGCAGGGGTCGAGACCCAGAACTTC	CVSSLEVTAGVETQNF
TRBV5-4	TRBJ1-1	NA	NA	TGTGCCAGCAGGCAAGACCCCTTAGAACCGAGGACTGAAGCTTTCTTT	CASRQDPLEPRTEAFF
TRBV5-1	TRBJ1-1	TRBD1	many	TGCGCCAGCAGCTTCAGGGGGTCAAGGGGGGCTGATGAAGCTTTCTTT	CASSFRGSRGADEAFF
TRBV11-2	TRBJ2-7	TRBD1	NA	TGTGACAGCTCCCGATACGAGGACAGGGTATCCTTCGAGCAGTACTTC	CDSSRYEDRVSFEQYF
TRBV4-1	TRBJ2-3	TRBD2	NA	TGCGCCAGCGGCCACCGTCCGGGCCAAGGGACTAGCGGGGCCACAGATACGCAGTATTTT	CASGHRPGQGTSGATDTQYF
TRBV12-3/TRBV12-4	TRBJ1-1	TRBD1	NA	TGTGGCAGCAGCCGGACAGGGAGTGATGAAGCTTTCTTT	CGSSRTGSDEAFF
TRBV4-2	TRBJ2-1	NA	NA	TGCGCCAGCAGCCATAATCGGGTTAGGGATGAGCAGTTCTTC	CASSHNRVRDEQFF
TRBV6-1	TRBJ2-7	TRBD2	NA	TGTGTCAGCAGTGAATTGGATCAAGCGGGAGGCTCCTACGAGCAGTACTTC	CVSSELDQAGGSYEQYF